This TCR beta chain is from a study of blood T cell repertoires in COVID-19. About the research overall: Whether acute or convalescent, the COVID-19 samples came from the United States, Italy and Spain. T cells, B-cell-depleted T cells, or PBMCs provided the cDNA or gDNA that served as material.

Assay used: immunoSEQ multiplex PCR; TCRdb lists only in-frame clones, some missing. This table has roughly 140,000 clones, about nine tenths appearing once. V lost 6 bases and J 1 base, leaving 12 bases between the germline ends. CDR3 length equals 14 residues. The sequence derives from a man between 60 and 70 years old who had recovered from COVID-19. The chain uses TRBV23-1 and TRBJ1-1; perhaps TRBD1 as D (5 bases). TRBV23-1 is recorded as an ORF, its role being uncertain. Sequenced input: PBMCs or T cells enriched from blood (not recorded which). The CDR3 loop is CASRLRQKNTEAFF. CDR3 sequence (DNA): TGCGCCAGCAGACTCCGACAGAAGAACACTGAAGCTTTCTTT.